The clone carrying this T cell receptor (beta chain) came up many times. Its antigen is unknown. 5'RACE with 10-nucleotide random UMIs generated the cDNA. From 15-18 subjects, every sequencing run obtained over 200 million TCR-beta sequences. MiXCR was run by TCRdb on the 5' RACE reads, yielding one entry per CDR3 protein. The table lists tens of thousands of distinct CDR3 sequences, roughly 9.5% of them singletons. The source of the sample is a study of neurological immune-mediated disorders. Regarding the study as a whole: Levels of TCR clonal expansion peaked in HTLV-1-associated myelopathy and reached their lowest in multiple sclerosis, under those of healthy controls.

The source is a man aged 50 to 59 in good health. The sequenced sample was PBMCs.

The CDR3 is CASSPDNNQPQHF. CDR3 sequence (DNA): TGTGCCAGCTCCCCGGACAACAATCAGCCCCAGCATTTT. V usage is TRBV18 and J usage is TRBJ1-5; the D gene is possibly TRBD1 (5 bases). V was trimmed by 6 bases and J by 3 bases, leaving 9 bases between them. This CDR3 spans 13 amino acids. Germline CDR1 reads KGHSH; CDR2 reads LQKENI.